This is a list of T cell receptor beta chains from one sample in a study of T cell repertoires in cytomegalovirus infection. TCRdb reanalysed the reads using MiXCR and keeps one entry per CDR3 protein. This table has hundreds of thousands of distinct CDR3 sequences, 33% appearing once. These receptors lack a known antigen. The material sequenced was cultured PBMCs, taken from culture after CMV antigen stimulation. These receptors were collected from a human donor in good health (CMV status not recorded). Some clones in this sample may be carry-over from other donors' samples. CDR3s include the opening cysteine and the closing phenylalanine or tryptophan. The D gene is left open where the match is weak. Rows give clone size only sometimes, using once, few, many, or a class for an expanded clone.

DNA: TGTGCCAGCAGCTTAGGCAGAGCCTTCCAAGAGACCCAGTACTTC
CDR3: CASSLGRAFQETQYF
J: TRBJ2-5
length: 15
D: NA
size: few
V: TRBV7-2

DNA: TGTGCCAGCAGCTTGACCGGGACAGGGGGCAATGAGCAGTTCTTC
CDR3: CASSLTGTGGNEQFF
J: TRBJ2-1
length: 15
D: TRBD1
size: many
V: TRBV7-2

DNA: TGTGCTAAAAAGCCACCGGGACAGAAAAGAGATACGCAGTATTTT
CDR3: CAKKPPGQKRDTQYF
J: TRBJ2-3
length: 15
D: TRBD1
size: few
V: TRBV19

DNA: TGTGCCAGCAGTCGGGCGTCGCCCTACACAGATACGCAGTATTTT
CDR3: CASSRASPYTDTQYF
J: TRBJ2-3
length: 15
D: NA
size: NA
V: TRBV6-2/TRBV6-3

DNA: TGTGCCAGCAGTTATGACAGAAGCACCGGGGAGCTGTTTTTT
CDR3: CASSYDRSTGELFF
J: TRBJ2-2
length: 14
D: NA
size: few
V: TRBV6-2/TRBV6-3

DNA: TGTGCCAGCAGTATAAGCGCGACAGTAGCCCAGCTGGGCTACACCTTC
CDR3: CASSISATVAQLGYTF
J: TRBJ1-2
length: 16
D: NA
size: few
V: TRBV7-9

DNA: TGTGCCAGCAGCCGGCCAGATGGCTCCTACAATGAGCAGTTCTTC
CDR3: CASSRPDGSYNEQFF
J: TRBJ2-1
length: 15
D: NA
size: NA
V: TRBV7-6

DNA: TGTGCCAGCAGCCAAGTGTCTAGCGGGTACAATGAGCAGTTCTTC
CDR3: CASSQVSSGYNEQFF
J: TRBJ2-1
length: 15
D: TRBD2
size: NA
V: TRBV14

DNA: TGCGCCAGCAGCCAAGATGACGGCGGCGGATTTGCAACTAATGAAAAACTGTTTTTT
CDR3: CASSQDDGGGFATNEKLFF
J: TRBJ1-4
length: 19
D: NA
size: NA
V: TRBV4-1

DNA: TGTGCCAGCAGCCCGGGACAGGGTCAAAACTATGGCTACACCTTC
CDR3: CASSPGQGQNYGYTF
J: TRBJ1-2
length: 15
D: TRBD1
size: few
V: TRBV7-2